This T cell receptor (beta chain) was captured by sequencing in a study of blood T cell repertoires in COVID-19. This clone was detected a few times. Here immunoSEQ multiplex PCR was the method, and the copy in TCRdb shows in-frame clones only, minus some. The sample consists of roughly 42,000 clones, 70% to 85% of them appearing once. This CDR3 spans 15 amino acids. The germline V gene encodes CDR1 MNHNS and CDR2 SASEGT. With 1 base clipped from V and 7 bases from J, the junction kept 5 bases outside the gene matches. This chain connects TRBV6-1 to TRBJ2-4, with 9 positions matching TRBD2. The sample consisted of peripheral blood. The source of this sequence is a human donor in a cohort sampled during active COVID-19. CDR3 region: CASSEDAGGPNIQYF. The CDR3 bases are TGTGCCAGCAGTGAAGACGCGGGGGGGCCGAACATTCAGTACTTC.